The entry below describes one T cell receptor beta chain. V dropped 1 base and J dropped 2 bases, with 8 bases sitting between them. The CDR3 loop spans 14 amino acids. Looked up from germline, CDR1 is MDHEN and CDR2 is SYDVKM. The source of the sample is a study of shared clonotypes between healthy human individuals. Overall study: Per donor, CD8 memory used one plate, CD8 naive used two, CD4 memory used three and CD4 naive used three.

Assay: immunoSEQ multiplex PCR; the TCRdb copy retains only in-frame clones and omits some. The data contain millions of clones, roughly 94% of them seen just once; the ten biggest clones take up 0.13%. The clonotype comes from a man aged 18 to 35 in good health. The sequencing sample was made of naive CD4+ T cells sorted from blood. Subset: CD45RA+ positively selected. The chain combines TRBV28 with TRBJ2-5, with D possibly TRBD2 on 5 matching bases. CDR3 DNA sequence: TGTGCCAGCAGTTTATACGGGATTCAAGAGACCCAGTACTTC. This sequence encodes CASSLYGIQETQYF.